Listed here are 30 T cell receptor beta chains from one sample, sequenced in a study of T cell responses to AZD1222 COVID-19 vaccine. Using immunoSEQ multiplex PCR, the repertoire was profiled, and TCRdb retains in-frame clones only, with some absent. The profile shows about 96,000 clones, 85% to 90% of them singletons. This specimen consisted of peripheral blood, obtained on day 0 of AZD1222 vaccination. Receptors originate from an adult in good health.

The chain uses TRBV6-5 and TRBJ1-1; D perhaps matches TRBD1 (6 bases). Between the trimmed V and J ends, which lost 11 bases and 5 bases, there was a span of 18 bases. This CDR3 is 13 amino acids long. Per germline, CDR1 MNHEY and CDR2 SVGAGI. The CDR3 coding sequence is TGTGCCTCCAGGGCGGGGAGGGGGACTGAAGCTTTCTTT. Translation: CASRAGRGTEAFF.

The CDR3 is CASRGSGRGNEQFF. CDR3 bases: TGTGCCAGCAGAGGTAGCGGGAGAGGCAATGAGCAGTTCTTC. The chain couples TRBV6-5 to TRBJ2-1, with 9 bases aligning to TRBD2. Losses at the gene ends were 6 bases for V and 6 bases for J; bases not matched to a gene: 6. The CDR3 contains 14 residues. The germline gives CDR1 MNHEY, CDR2 SVGAGI.

V usage is TRBV7-4 and J usage is TRBJ2-3; 15 bases align to TRBD2. This CDR3 contains 20 residues. V lost 4 bases to trimming and J lost 0 bases; unmatched junction nucleotides: 11. In germline, CDR1 is SGHVT, CDR2 SQSDAQ. The CDR3, as DNA: TGTGCCAGCAGCTCGCCAGGACTAGCGGGAGGGTGCCCTAGCACAGATACGCAGTATTTT. It is translated as CASSSPGLAGGCPSTDTQYF.

The V and J genes are TRBV27 and TRBJ2-7; 8 bases line up with TRBD1. Germline trimming cut 2 bases from V and 5 bases from J; bases unmatched to any gene: 8. CDR1 and CDR2 (germline): MNHEY, SMNVEV (reference sequence). The CDR3 spans 15 residues. The CDR3 sequence is CASSLAPDRVHEQYF. CDR3 sequence (DNA): TGTGCCAGCAGTTTAGCCCCGGACAGGGTCCACGAGCAGTACTTC.

The genes are TRBV20-1 and TRBJ2-3, with 8 bases fitting TRBD2. There are 13 residues in the CDR3. Germline V gene sequence: CDR1 DFQATT, CDR2 SNEGSKA (reference sequence). J was trimmed by 11 bases and V by 3 bases; bases with no gene match: 10. The CDR3 region is CSASGSGSPKQYF. The DNA for the CDR3 is TGCAGTGCTAGTGGGAGCGGGAGCCCCAAGCAGTATTTT.

The chain links TRBV7-9 to TRBJ2-7; 7 nucleotides align to TRBD1. Germline CDR1 SEHNR, CDR2 FQNEAQ (reference sequence). Unmatched junction bases numbered 7, after V lost 4 bases and J lost 4 bases. The CDR3 sequence is 14 residues long. In DNA form, the CDR3 reads TGTGCCAGCAGCTCGCAGGGGGAAAGTTACGAGCAGTACTTC. Its translation is CASSSQGESYEQYF.

This clone was detected a few times. The chain uses TRBV6-1 and TRBJ2-6; unclear D gene. CDR3 length: 16 residues. CDR1 is MNHNS and CDR2 is SASEGT in the germline V gene. Trimming stripped 1 base from V and 0 bases from J, with 7 bases between. The CDR3 bases are TGTGCCAGCAGTGAAGGGGGTTACTCTGGGGCCAACGTCCTGACTTTC. This sequence encodes CASSEGGYSGANVLTF.

This sequence joins TRBV5-1 and TRBJ1-3; D unresolved. CDR3 length equals 15 residues. CDR1 is SGHRS, CDR2 YFSETQ, per germline. V was cut by 4 bases and J by 0 bases, with 11 bases left in between. The chain's CDR3 is CASSVDWSSGNTIYF. The CDR3 bases are TGCGCCAGCAGCGTGGACTGGAGCTCTGGAAACACCATATATTTT.

This sequence joins TRBV28 and TRBJ2-3, with D perhaps TRBD1 (5 bases). Trimming cost V 7 bases and J 0 bases, with 14 bases left between them. CDR3 length: 15 residues. CDR1 is MDHEN and CDR2 is SYDVKM in the germline V gene. The CDR3 sequence: CASTPLTASTDTQYF. The CDR3, as DNA: TGTGCCAGCACTCCTTTGACAGCCAGCACAGATACGCAGTATTTT.

CDR3 nucleotide sequence: TGTGCCAGCAGGGTCACAGGGTTAGCCGGGGAGCTGTTTTTT. It yields the protein CASRVTGLAGELFF. This chain connects TRBV6-5 to TRBJ2-2; D perhaps matches TRBD1 (6 bases). Trimming shortened V by 6 bases and J by 6 bases, and 14 bases separated the two germline ends. Germline assignment: CDR1 MNHEY and CDR2 SVGAGI. The CDR3 loop spans 14 amino acids.

The chain employs TRBV6-5 and TRBJ2-7; D remains unclear. The CDR3 extends over 11 amino acids. V was pared by 2 bases and J by 5 bases, with 4 bases between. Germline V lookup: CDR1 MNHEY, CDR2 SVGAGI. The CDR3 nucleotides read TGTGCCAGCAGTTACATCCACGAGCAGTACTTC. It yields the protein CASSYIHEQYF.

The chain couples TRBV7-8 to TRBJ1-1; 8 nucleotides line up with TRBD1. The length of the CDR3 is 15 residues. CDR1 and CDR2 (germline): SGHVS, FQNEAQ. V lost 3 bases to trimming and J lost 5 bases; unmatched junction nucleotides: 8. As DNA, the CDR3 is TGTGCCAGCAGCTTTATTACAGGGGGGGAAACTGAAGCTTTCTTT. As protein: CASSFITGGETEAFF.

This clone was observed a handful of times. The genes are TRBV28 and TRBJ1-5; TRBD1 matches at 7 bases. The CDR3 has 14 amino acids. CDR1 is MDHEN and CDR2 is SYDVKM in the germline V gene. Trimming at V came to 6 bases and at J to 4 bases, leaving 6 bases not matched to a gene. CDR3 bases: TGTGCCAGCAGGGGGACAGTGGATAATCAGCCCCAGCATTTT. Translating it yields CASRGTVDNQPQHF.

This clone appeared a single time. This sequence joins TRBV7-9 and TRBJ2-7; the D gene is possibly TRBD1 (6 bases). Germline CDR1 SEHNR, CDR2 FQNEAQ (reference sequence). V shed 4 bases and J shed 1 base, with 11 bases lying between them. The CDR3 consists of 14 residues. CDR3 bases: TGTGCCAGCAGCTCACAGGGCACTTCCTACGAGCAGTACTTC. Translating it yields CASSSQGTSYEQYF. Looking up the rest from reference TRBV7-9 and TRBJ2-7 gives the full variable domain: DTGVSQNPRHKITKRGQNVTFRCDPISEHNRLYWYRQTLGQGPEFLTYFQNEAQLEKSRLLSDRFSAERPKGSFSTLEIQRTEQGDSAMYLCASSSQGTSYEQYFGPGTRLTVT.

The chain couples TRBV28 to TRBJ1-2; D call uncertain. V dropped 2 bases and J dropped 8 bases, with 15 bases sitting between them. The CDR3 is 14 amino acids. CDR1 is MDHEN, CDR2 SYDVKM, per germline. CDR3 coding DNA: TGTGCCAGCAGTTTACTCCCAGCGGTAGGCGGCTACACCTTC. This translates into CASSLLPAVGGYTF.

V gene TRBV10-3 combines with J gene TRBJ1-5, with TRBD1 matching 8 bases. Germline CDR1 reads ENHRY; CDR2 reads SYGVKD. The length of the CDR3 is 14 residues. With V trimmed by 2 bases and J by 6 bases, 3 bases remained unmatched. The CDR3 DNA sequence: TGTGCCATCAGTGAGGGACAGGGTGGTCAGCCCCAGCATTTT. Residues: CAISEGQGGQPQHF.

The chain is built from TRBV3-1 (or the pseudogene TRBV3-2) and TRBJ2-7; maybe TRBD1 (5 bases). Germline V lookup: CDR1 LGHDT, CDR2 YNNKEL (reference sequence). Trimming removed 3 bases from V and 0 bases from J, with 9 bases in between. This CDR3 comprises 14 residues. CDR3 sequence reads: CASSQGPTSYEQYF. In DNA form, the CDR3 reads TGTGCCAGCAGCCAGGGGCCCACCTCCTACGAGCAGTACTTC.

V usage is TRBV28 and J usage is TRBJ1-2; no firm D call. This CDR3 spans 11 amino acids. V lost 3 bases and J 5 bases, leaving 4 bases between the germline ends. The germline V gene encodes CDR1 MDHEN and CDR2 SYDVKM. CDR3 in DNA: TGTGCCAGCAGTTTTTGGTATGGCTACACCTTC. Protein product: CASSFWYGYTF.

V gene TRBV24-1 combines with J gene TRBJ2-3, with a possible D match to TRBD2 (6 bases). The CDR3 has 15 amino acids. The ends were cut back, 4 bases at V and 3 bases at J, with 13 bases in the middle. Germline CDR1 is KGHDR and CDR2 is SFDVKD. The CDR3: CATSDYNRGTDTQYF. In DNA form, the CDR3 reads TGTGCCACCAGTGACTACAATCGGGGGACAGATACGCAGTATTTT.

This clone showed up just once. The chain links TRBV24-1 to TRBJ2-2; D is unresolved. The CDR3 runs to 16 residues. Germline CDR1 and CDR2: KGHDR and SFDVKD. The V and J ends lost 3 bases and 5 bases respectively, with 15 bases between them. CDR3 DNA: TGTGCCACCAGTGATAGGCAGCCACTTCTAACCGGGGAGCTGTTTTTT. It codes for CATSDRQPLLTGELFF.

CDR3 in amino acids: CASSIGLAGESDTQYF. The CDR3 nucleotides are TGTGCCAGCAGCATCGGACTAGCGGGAGAATCAGATACGCAGTATTTT. The chain is built from TRBV7-6 and TRBJ2-3, with TRBD2 matching over 13 bases. The CDR3 has 16 amino acids. J gave up 4 bases and V 5 bases, and 6 bases lay outside the gene matches. Germline V gives CDR1 SGHVS, CDR2 FNYEAQ.

This chain joins TRBV6-5 and TRBJ1-2, with a possible D match to TRBD1 (6 bases). CDR3 length: 13 amino acids. Trimming removed 7 bases at V and 5 bases at J, with 14 bases between. Germline V gene data show CDR1 as MNHEY and CDR2 as SVGAGI. The CDR3 reads CASTPGGSYGYTF. The CDR3 DNA reads TGTGCCAGCACCCCCGGGGGCTCTTATGGCTACACCTTC.

The chain couples TRBV19 to TRBJ2-1; TRBD2 agrees at 12 bases. Germline CDR1 and CDR2: LNHDA and SQIVND (reference sequence). The V segment lost 4 bases and the J segment 2 bases; nucleotides outside the gene matches: 6. The CDR3 spans 17 residues. The chain's CDR3 is CASSTGLAGGPYNEQFF. CDR3 nucleotides: TGTGCCAGTAGTACCGGTCTAGCGGGAGGGCCCTACAATGAGCAGTTCTTC.

The chain is built from TRBV7-9 and TRBJ1-1, with 7 bases matching TRBD1. Trimming took 6 bases from V and 7 from J; bases not matched to a gene: 8. CDR1 SEHNR and CDR2 FQNEAQ come from the germline V gene (reference sequence). The CDR3 length is 13 residues. CDR3 nucleotides: TGTGCCAGCAGGCTAATACAGGGGAATGAAGCTTTCTTT. It encodes CASRLIQGNEAFF.

The gene calls are TRBV7-2 and TRBJ2-7, with 13 bases fitting TRBD2. The germline gives CDR1 SGHTA, CDR2 FQGNSA. V shed 5 bases, J shed 11 bases, and the junction held 6 bases outside the gene matches. CDR3 length equals 13 residues. For the CDR3, the DNA is TGTGCCAGCAGCGCCGGGACTAGCGGGATGGAGTACTTC. It encodes CASSAGTSGMEYF. Based on the CDR3 plus reference TRBV7-2 and TRBJ2-7, the full variable domain is GAGVSQSPSNKVTEKGKDVELRCDPISGHTALYWYRQSLGQGLEFLIYFQGNSAPDKSGLPSDRFSAERTGGSVSTLTIQRTQQEDSAVYLCASSAGTSGMEYFGPGTRLTVT.

The chain combines TRBV5-6 with TRBJ2-1; 7 bases line up with TRBD2. This CDR3 has 16 amino acids. V lost 1 base to trimming and J lost 3 bases; unmatched junction nucleotides: 7. Germline CDR1 reads SGHDT; CDR2 reads YYEEEE. The CDR3 DNA is TGTGCCAGCAGCTTGTGGGCCAGCGGGAACTACAATGAGCAGTTCTTC. Translated: CASSLWASGNYNEQFF.

V and J are TRBV2 and TRBJ2-1; D ambiguous. V shed 0 bases and J shed 6 bases, with 6 bases lying between them. This CDR3 is 13 amino acids long. Germline CDR1 reads SNHLY; CDR2 reads FYNNEI. The CDR3 DNA reads as TGTGCCAGCAGTGAAGCGAATAGCAATGAGCAGTTCTTC. This gives the protein CASSEANSNEQFF.

The chain recombines TRBV9 with TRBJ2-2; D is undetermined. Trimming took 4 bases from V and 4 from J, leaving 11 bases between them. CDR1 and CDR2 from the germline V gene are SGDLS and YYNGEE. The CDR3 runs to 14 residues. The CDR3 nucleotides read TGTGCCAGCAGCCCCCGGGCCTTCACCGGGGAGCTGTTTTTT. This sequence encodes CASSPRAFTGELFF.

The rearrangement uses TRBV29-1 and TRBJ1-6, with 8 bases fitting TRBD1. CDR3 length equals 14 residues. Germline CDR1 is SQVTM and CDR2 is ANQGSEA. V was clipped by 8 bases and J by 11 bases; unmatched bases: 14. CDR3 sequence: CSIRTGNPQTPLHF. In DNA, the CDR3 is TGCAGCATTCGGACAGGGAATCCTCAGACACCCCTCCACTTT. Drawing the rest from reference TRBV29-1 and TRBJ1-6, the complete variable domain is SAVISQKPSRDICQRGTSLTIQCQVDSQVTMMFWYRQQPGQSLTLIATANQGSEATYESGFVIDKFPISRPNLTFSTLTVSNMSPEDSSIYLCSIRTGNPQTPLHFGNGTRLTVT.

This chain links TRBV18 with TRBJ1-2; D unclear. V lost 6 bases to trimming and J lost 5 bases, with 13 bases between them. CDR1 is KGHSH, CDR2 LQKENI, per germline. The CDR3 is 13 amino acids. For the CDR3, the DNA is TGTGCCAGCTCCGCCAACAGCGCTTATGGCTACACCTTC. This translates into CASSANSAYGYTF.